This T cell receptor beta chain was retrieved from a study of shared clonotypes between healthy human individuals. Points from the study as a whole: Sharing across several donors was seen in 4.5% to 6.5% of naive CD4 clonotypes.

Some clones are missing from TCRdb's copy, which holds only in-frame ones; the method was immunoSEQ multiplex PCR. Of 600,000 or so clones listed, 90% to 95% are singletons. CD45RO-negative cells were positively selected for CCR7, leaving out terminally differentiated effector memory CD45RA+ cells. V lost 5 bases to trimming and J lost 6 bases; unmatched junction nucleotides: 7. Germline CDR1 reads GTSNPN; CDR2 reads SVGIG (reference sequence). The CDR3 spans 14 residues. For this clone: No antigen is known for it.

This TCR was sampled from a woman in her 30s in good health. The material sequenced was naive CD8+ T cells sorted from blood. V is TRBV30 and J is TRBJ1-2; 12 positions agree with TRBD1. CDR3 region: CAWAGTGGAHGYTF. CDR3 in DNA: TGTGCCTGGGCCGGGACAGGGGGCGCCCATGGCTACACCTTC.